Below, 11 T cell receptor beta chains from the same sample are listed, as sequenced in a study of shared clonotypes between healthy human individuals. TCRdb keeps only in-frame clones here, not all; method: immunoSEQ multiplex PCR. The sample gives 2.5 million or so clones, just over 90% of which show up once; under 0.15% is in the top ten. Sequencing used naive CD4+ T cells sorted from blood. Subset specified: CD45RA+ positively selected. The receptors stem from a man between 18 and 35 years old in good health.

The chain employs TRBV4-3 and TRBJ1-2; 7 bases fit TRBD1. The CDR3 length is 16 residues. V lost 1 base, J lost 8 bases, and 13 bases stayed unmatched. Germline lookup yields CDR1 LGHNA and CDR2 YSLEER. CDR3 protein: CASSQAGTEDSLGYTF. DNA for the CDR3: TGCGCCAGCAGCCAAGCCGGGACAGAGGATTCTCTAGGCTACACCTTC.

The V call is TRBV30, the J call TRBJ2-2; D may be TRBD1 (6 bases). This CDR3 spans 14 amino acids. Germline CDR1 is GTSNPN and CDR2 is SVGIG (reference sequence). The V gene lost 6 bases and the J gene lost 2 bases, with 13 bases spanning the gap. In nucleotides, the CDR3 is TGTGCCTGCCAAGGACAGATTAACACCGGGGAGCTGTTTTTT. It is translated as CACQGQINTGELFF.

The chain couples TRBV10-3 to TRBJ2-2; 14 nucleotides match TRBD2. Germline V lookup: CDR1 ENHRY, CDR2 SYGVKD. CDR3 length: 15 amino acids. J was trimmed by 6 bases and V by 6 bases; bases with no gene match: 3. This CDR3 is CAIRAGLAGAGELFF. The DNA of the CDR3 is TGTGCCATCAGGGCGGGACTAGCGGGAGCCGGGGAGCTGTTTTTT.

This chain connects TRBV29-1 to TRBJ2-7; D not certain. Germline V gene lookup returns CDR1 SQVTM and CDR2 ANQGSEA. Trimming pared 4 bases from V and 0 bases from J, leaving 4 bases between. This CDR3 has 11 amino acids. CDR3 DNA: TGCAGCGTTGGAAACTCCTACGAGCAGTACTTC. It translates to CSVGNSYEQYF.

V gene TRBV27 combines with J gene TRBJ2-3; 10 bases are shared with TRBD2. V trimming: 8 bases; J trimming: 5 bases; junction bases outside the gene matches: 10. Germline V gene data show CDR1 as MNHEY and CDR2 as SMNVEV (reference sequence). The CDR3 is 15 amino acids. The CDR3 nucleotides read TGTGCCAGCGGGAAGCGGGGGGGCAGGTTAGATACGCAGTATTTT. Protein product: CASGKRGGRLDTQYF.

Details on this clone: Distinct nucleotide sequences in the sample also encode this CDR3. The chain couples TRBV5-1 to TRBJ2-7; perhaps TRBD1 as D (5 bases). Trimming shortened V by 0 bases and J by 1 base, and 11 bases separated the two germline ends. The CDR3 has 15 amino acids. Germline CDR1 reads SGHRS; CDR2 reads YFSETQ. The CDR3 nucleotides are TGCGCCAGCAGCTTGGATCCAGGGCTATCCTACGAGCAGTACTTC. It specifies CASSLDPGLSYEQYF.

The chain links TRBV6-5 to TRBJ1-1; 8 nucleotides agree with TRBD1. This CDR3 has 14 amino acids. CDR1 is MNHEY, CDR2 SVGAGI, per germline. Losses at the gene ends were 6 bases for V and 6 bases for J; bases not matched to a gene: 9. DNA for the CDR3: TGTGCCAGCAGCCCCCGGACAGGGCTTTCTGAAGCTTTCTTT. As protein: CASSPRTGLSEAFF.

The chain employs TRBV7-3 and TRBJ2-7; possible D gene TRBD2, 5 bases. The CDR3 spans 14 residues. Trimming removed 1 base from V and 1 base from J, with 8 bases in between. Germline CDR1 SGHTA, CDR2 FQGTGA. CDR3 loop: CASSLRGPSYEQYF. Written as DNA, the CDR3 is TGTGCCAGCAGCTTAAGAGGGCCGTCCTACGAGCAGTACTTC.

The V and J genes are TRBV30 and TRBJ2-7, with D possibly being TRBD2 (6 bases). The germline V gene has CDR1 GTSNPN and CDR2 SVGIG (reference sequence). V was cut by 4 bases and J by 5 bases, with 12 bases left in between. The length of the CDR3 is 12 residues. CDR3 sequence reads: CAWNGGGNEQYF. For the CDR3, the DNA is TGTGCCTGGAATGGTGGGGGGAACGAGCAGTACTTC.

CDR3 bases: TGCGCCAGCAGCTTGAGTTCGGCCTCTGGGGCCAACGTCCTGACTTTC. Protein: CASSLSSASGANVLTF. This sequence joins TRBV5-1 and TRBJ2-6; no clear D. CDR1 is SGHRS, CDR2 YFSETQ, per germline. The CDR3 has 16 residues. Trimming pared 1 base from V and 0 bases from J, leaving 8 bases between.

A single count supports this clone. The V call is TRBV2, the J call TRBJ2-1, with D perhaps matching TRBD2 (6 bases). The ends were cut back, 4 bases at V and 8 bases at J, with 9 bases in the middle. The germline CDR1 and CDR2 sequences are SNHLY and FYNNEI. The CDR3 runs 12 residues. The chain's CDR3 is CASSGRVDEQFF. The CDR3 nucleotides read TGTGCCAGCAGTGGGAGGGTCGATGAGCAGTTCTTC. Combining the CDR3 with reference TRBV2 and TRBJ2-1 gives the whole variable domain EPEVTQTPSHQVTQMGQEVILRCVPISNHLYFYWYRQILGQKVEFLVSFYNNEISEKSEIFDDQFSVERPDGSNFTLKIRSTKLEDSAMYFCASSGRVDEQFFGPGTRLTVL.